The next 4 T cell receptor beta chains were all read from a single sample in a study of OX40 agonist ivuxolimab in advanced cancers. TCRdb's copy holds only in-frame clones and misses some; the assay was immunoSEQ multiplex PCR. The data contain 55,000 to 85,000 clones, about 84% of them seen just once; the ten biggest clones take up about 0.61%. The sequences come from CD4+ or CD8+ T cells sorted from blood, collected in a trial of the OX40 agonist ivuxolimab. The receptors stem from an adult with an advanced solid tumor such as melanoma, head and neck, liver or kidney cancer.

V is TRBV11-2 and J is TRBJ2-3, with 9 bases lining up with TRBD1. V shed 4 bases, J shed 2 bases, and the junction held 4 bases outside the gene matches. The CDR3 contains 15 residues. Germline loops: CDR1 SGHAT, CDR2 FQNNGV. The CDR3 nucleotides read TGTGCCAGCAGCTCTGGGACAGGGCCCACAGATACGCAGTATTTT. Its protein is CASSSGTGPTDTQYF.

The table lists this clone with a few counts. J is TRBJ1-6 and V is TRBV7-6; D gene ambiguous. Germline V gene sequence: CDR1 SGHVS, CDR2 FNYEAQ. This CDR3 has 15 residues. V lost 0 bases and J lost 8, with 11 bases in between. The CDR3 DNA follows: TGTGCCAGCAGCTTAGCCAGTGTAGGTGATTCACCCCTCCACTTT. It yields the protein CASSLASVGDSPLHF.

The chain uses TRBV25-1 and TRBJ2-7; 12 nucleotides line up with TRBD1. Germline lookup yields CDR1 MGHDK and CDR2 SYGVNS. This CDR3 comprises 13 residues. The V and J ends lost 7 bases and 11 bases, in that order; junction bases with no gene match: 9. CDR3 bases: TGTGCCAGCATCGGTGGGACAGGGGGCTTGGAGTACTTC. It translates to CASIGGTGGLEYF.

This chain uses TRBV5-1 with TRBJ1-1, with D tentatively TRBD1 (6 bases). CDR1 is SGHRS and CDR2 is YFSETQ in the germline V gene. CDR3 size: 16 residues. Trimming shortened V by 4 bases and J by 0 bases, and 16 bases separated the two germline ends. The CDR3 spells CASSVGYGDMNTEAFF. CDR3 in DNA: TGCGCCAGCAGCGTTGGGTATGGGGACATGAACACTGAAGCTTTCTTT.